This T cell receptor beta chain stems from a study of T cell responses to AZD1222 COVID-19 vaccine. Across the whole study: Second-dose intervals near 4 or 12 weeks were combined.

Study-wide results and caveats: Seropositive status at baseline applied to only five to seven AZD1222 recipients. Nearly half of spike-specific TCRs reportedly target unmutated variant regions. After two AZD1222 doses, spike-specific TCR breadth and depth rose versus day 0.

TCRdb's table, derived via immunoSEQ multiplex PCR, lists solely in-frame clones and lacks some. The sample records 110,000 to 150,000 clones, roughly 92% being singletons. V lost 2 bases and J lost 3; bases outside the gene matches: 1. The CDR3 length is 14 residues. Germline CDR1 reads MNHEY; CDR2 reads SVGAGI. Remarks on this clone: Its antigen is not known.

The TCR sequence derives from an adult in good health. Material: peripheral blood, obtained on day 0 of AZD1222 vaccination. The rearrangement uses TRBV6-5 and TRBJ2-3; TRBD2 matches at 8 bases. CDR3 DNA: TGTGCCAGCAGTTACCGGGAGGGAACAGATACGCAGTATTTT. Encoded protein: CASSYREGTDTQYF.